This is a list of T cell receptor beta chains from one sample in a study of blood T cell repertoires in COVID-19. The repertoire was sequenced with immunoSEQ multiplex PCR; TCRdb's copy has only in-frame clones and lacks some. This sample carries 250,000 or so clones, 85% to 90% of them seen once, and the ten largest clones take 1.3% to 1.5%. The sequenced material came from peripheral blood. The source is a man of 80 years or more with acute or convalescent COVID-19. Each CDR3 is given with its conserved first and last residue. Fields, in order: D gene, CDR3 length, V gene, J gene, CDR3 protein. A D gene is named only where the DNA matches it firmly.

>.|17|TRBV7-2|TRBJ2-5
CASSGGGGLKGKETQYF
>.|13|TRBV13|TRBJ2-7
CASSMGVATEQYF
>.|17|TRBV6-2/TRBV6-3|TRBJ2-3
CASSPTGSSTSTDTQYF
>TRBD2|19|TRBV5-4|TRBJ2-6
CASSLDRAGGSSGANVLTF
>.|14|TRBV4-2|TRBJ1-6
CASSLQGGNSPLHF
>.|15|TRBV7-2|TRBJ1-1
CASLKQGPMNTEAFF
>TRBD1|14|TRBV6-5|TRBJ1-2
CASTVTGLNYGYTF
>.|13|TRBV9|TRBJ1-2
CASSVSGPYGYTF
>TRBD2|15|TRBV19|TRBJ2-2
CASRGTSGSTGELFF
>TRBD1|13|TRBV9|TRBJ2-3
CASSVTQGATRYF
>TRBD1|15|TRBV18|TRBJ1-3
CASSPTTGDRNTIYF
>.|14|TRBV5-5|TRBJ1-1
CASSLAVMNTEAFF
>TRBD1|13|TRBV5-1|TRBJ2-2
CASNDQGAGELFF
>TRBD1|15|TRBV7-9|TRBJ1-6
CASSEYRDRVSPLHF
>.|14|TRBV5-1|TRBJ1-4
CASSPGATNEKLFF
>TRBD1|11|TRBV23-1|TRBJ1-1
CASRGQGWAFF
>.|14|TRBV27|TRBJ1-2
CASTPRRDSNGYTF
>.|12|TRBV15|TRBJ1-4
CATSRGAEKLFF
>TRBD2|16|TRBV6-5|TRBJ2-5
CASSSAGSGSGETQYF
>.|13|TRBV2|TRBJ1-5
CASSEETYQPQHF
>TRBD1|16|TRBV19|TRBJ1-6
CASSIVAGGYNSPLHF
>.|15|TRBV9|TRBJ2-3
CASSVERLSTDTQYF
>.|11|TRBV29-1|TRBJ1-2
CSVVVGGGYTF
>TRBD1|17|TRBV5-4|TRBJ1-5
CASSYRTGLNSNQPQHF
>TRBD2|15|TRBV5-1|TRBJ2-1
CASSTASGRNNEQFF
>.|16|TRBV5-4|TRBJ2-5
CASSRSPVGYQETQYF
>TRBD2|17|TRBV4-3|TRBJ2-3
CASSQATLAGSTDTQYF
>TRBD2|16|TRBV2|TRBJ2-7
CASRLAGGYSSYEQYF
>TRBD1|14|TRBV3-1/TRBV3-2|TRBJ1-2
CASSQDGTAYGYTF
>TRBD1|16|TRBV19|TRBJ2-1
CASSPGTGTSYNEQFF